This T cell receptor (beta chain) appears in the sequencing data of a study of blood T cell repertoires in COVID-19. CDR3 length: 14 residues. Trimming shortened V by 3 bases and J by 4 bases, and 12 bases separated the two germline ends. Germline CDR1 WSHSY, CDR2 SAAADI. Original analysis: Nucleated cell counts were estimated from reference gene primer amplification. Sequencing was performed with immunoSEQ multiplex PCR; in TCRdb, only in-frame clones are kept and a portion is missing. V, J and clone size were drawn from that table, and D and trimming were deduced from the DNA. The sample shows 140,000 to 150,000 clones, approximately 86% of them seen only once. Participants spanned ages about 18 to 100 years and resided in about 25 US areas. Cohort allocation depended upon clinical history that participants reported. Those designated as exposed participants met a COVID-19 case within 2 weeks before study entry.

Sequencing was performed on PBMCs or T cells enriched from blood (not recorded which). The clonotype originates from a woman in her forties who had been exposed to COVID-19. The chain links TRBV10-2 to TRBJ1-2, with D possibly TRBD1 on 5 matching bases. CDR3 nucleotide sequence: TGCGCCAGCAGTGATCTTGGAGGGACCTATGGCTACACCTTC. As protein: CASSDLGGTYGYTF.